A selection of T cell receptor beta chains follows, all from one sample in a study of blood T cell repertoires in COVID-19. Repertoires were generated with immunoSEQ multiplex PCR, while TCRdb's copy carries only in-frame clones and drops some. The sample carries under 250,000 clones, around 84% recorded once. The sequencing sample was made of peripheral blood. The receptors shown here come from a woman in her 70s with active or convalescent COVID-19. Both conserved end residues are part of each CDR3. Each record gives: V gene, D gene, J gene, CDR3 length, clone size, CDR3 protein, CDR3 DNA. The D gene is left open where the match is weak. A clone size is listed for some rows: how often the clone was seen (once, few, many), or a class if it is expanded.

v_gene: TRBV28
d_gene: NA
j_gene: TRBJ2-5
len: 14
abundance: NA
CDR3aa: CASSSGQSRETQYF
CDR3nt: TGTGCCAGCAGTTCCGGACAGTCTAGGGAGACCCAGTACTTC

v_gene: TRBV7-9
d_gene: NA
j_gene: TRBJ2-3
len: 16
abundance: NA
CDR3aa: CASSLNPREYTDTQYF
CDR3nt: TGTGCCAGCAGCCTCAATCCACGGGAATACACAGATACGCAGTATTTT

v_gene: TRBV20-1
d_gene: NA
j_gene: TRBJ1-5
len: 13
abundance: NA
CDR3aa: CSASGQSNQPQHF
CDR3nt: TGCAGTGCTAGTGGGCAGAGCAATCAGCCCCAGCATTTT

v_gene: TRBV6-2/TRBV6-3
d_gene: NA
j_gene: TRBJ1-5
len: 15
abundance: NA
CDR3aa: CASSRAGGGNQPQHF
CDR3nt: TGTGCCAGCAGTCGGGCCGGGGGGGGTAATCAGCCCCAGCATTTT

v_gene: TRBV5-1
d_gene: TRBD1
j_gene: TRBJ2-3
len: 16
abundance: NA
CDR3aa: CASSLEGGPATDTQYF
CDR3nt: TGCGCCAGCAGCTTGGAAGGGGGCCCTGCCACAGATACGCAGTATTTT

v_gene: TRBV7-9
d_gene: TRBD1
j_gene: TRBJ1-6
len: 18
abundance: NA
CDR3aa: CASSLRPTGSSYNSPLHF
CDR3nt: TGTGCCAGCAGCTTAAGGCCGACAGGGAGCTCCTATAATTCACCCCTCCACTTT

v_gene: TRBV4-3
d_gene: TRBD1
j_gene: TRBJ2-2
len: 16
abundance: NA
CDR3aa: CASSQDGQGASGELFF
CDR3nt: TGCGCCAGCAGCCAAGATGGACAGGGGGCTTCCGGGGAGCTGTTTTTT

v_gene: TRBV11-2
d_gene: NA
j_gene: TRBJ1-5
len: 16
abundance: NA
CDR3aa: CAPNGQGTYSNQPQHF
CDR3nt: TGTGCCCCTAATGGGCAGGGGACCTATAGCAATCAGCCCCAGCATTTT

v_gene: TRBV25-1
d_gene: TRBD1
j_gene: TRBJ1-5
len: 16
abundance: NA
CDR3aa: CASSDIGTGGATPQHF
CDR3nt: TGTGCCAGCAGTGACATCGGGACAGGGGGCGCGACGCCCCAGCATTTT

v_gene: TRBV5-6
d_gene: TRBD1
j_gene: TRBJ2-2
len: 16
abundance: NA
CDR3aa: CASSLAGGGLIGELFF
CDR3nt: TGTGCCAGCAGCTTGGCAGGGGGCGGTCTCATCGGGGAGCTGTTTTTT

v_gene: TRBV5-4
d_gene: NA
j_gene: TRBJ2-7
len: 14
abundance: NA
CDR3aa: CASSFSSTAYEQYF
CDR3nt: TGTGCCAGCAGCTTTTCCTCTACAGCCTACGAGCAGTACTTC

v_gene: TRBV19
d_gene: NA
j_gene: TRBJ1-2
len: 13
abundance: few
CDR3aa: CASSPDRTYGYTF
CDR3nt: TGTGCCAGTAGTCCTGACAGAACCTATGGCTACACCTTC

v_gene: TRBV6-2/TRBV6-3
d_gene: TRBD1
j_gene: TRBJ1-5
len: 15
abundance: NA
CDR3aa: CASSYGQGGNQPQHF
CDR3nt: TGTGCCAGCAGTTACGGACAGGGAGGCAATCAGCCCCAGCATTTT

v_gene: TRBV6-2/TRBV6-3
d_gene: TRBD1
j_gene: TRBJ2-3
len: 15
abundance: NA
CDR3aa: CASSDGDREIDTQYF
CDR3nt: TGTGCCAGCAGTGACGGGGACAGGGAAATAGATACGCAGTATTTT

v_gene: TRBV4-3
d_gene: NA
j_gene: TRBJ1-2
len: 15
abundance: NA
CDR3aa: CASSQDWRELYGYTF
CDR3nt: TGCGCCAGCAGCCAAGATTGGAGGGAGCTCTATGGCTACACCTTC

v_gene: TRBV5-1
d_gene: TRBD1
j_gene: TRBJ2-7
len: 16
abundance: NA
CDR3aa: CASSLEDRVKNYEQYF
CDR3nt: TGCGCCAGCAGCCTTGAGGACAGGGTGAAAAACTACGAGCAGTACTTC

v_gene: TRBV5-1
d_gene: NA
j_gene: TRBJ2-2
len: 12
abundance: NA
CDR3aa: CASSGLTGELFF
CDR3nt: TGCGCCAGCTCGGGACTCACCGGGGAGCTGTTTTTT